Listed below are T cell receptor beta chains from one sample, sequenced in a study of shared clonotypes between healthy human individuals. Clones were read by immunoSEQ multiplex PCR, and TCRdb kept only the in-frame ones, dropping some. The sample shows roughly 2,000,000 clones, about 95% of them seen only once. The sequenced material came from naive CD8+ T cells sorted from blood. Every receptor here comes from a man between 18 and 35 years old in good health. Both conserved end residues are part of each CDR3. Each record gives: D gene, V gene, J gene, CDR3 protein, CDR3 DNA. A D gene is named only where the DNA matches it firmly.

d_gene: TRBD2; v_gene: TRBV5-4; j_gene: TRBJ2-7; CDR3aa: CASSRLSGGAYEQYF; CDR3nt: TGTGCCAGCAGCCGACTTAGCGGGGGGGCCTACGAGCAGTACTTC
d_gene: .; v_gene: TRBV27; j_gene: TRBJ2-7; CDR3aa: CASSHPRDGLYEQYF; CDR3nt: TGTGCCAGCAGTCATCCGCGGGACGGACTCTACGAGCAGTACTTC
d_gene: .; v_gene: TRBV30; j_gene: TRBJ2-7; CDR3aa: CAWSRLEGSYEQYF; CDR3nt: TGTGCCTGGAGTCGGTTGGAGGGCTCCTACGAGCAGTACTTC
d_gene: TRBD1; v_gene: TRBV30; j_gene: TRBJ2-1; CDR3aa: CAWSAYQGAYEQFF; CDR3nt: TGTGCCTGGAGTGCTTATCAGGGGGCCTATGAGCAGTTCTTC
d_gene: .; v_gene: TRBV4-1; j_gene: TRBJ1-4; CDR3aa: CASSPRRVFRFEKLFF; CDR3nt: TGCGCCAGCAGCCCCCGGAGGGTTTTCAGGTTTGAAAAACTGTTTTTT
d_gene: .; v_gene: TRBV28; j_gene: TRBJ1-5; CDR3aa: CASRDILYDQPQHF; CDR3nt: TGTGCCAGCAGAGACATCCTTTACGATCAGCCCCAGCATTTT
d_gene: .; v_gene: TRBV4-1; j_gene: TRBJ1-2; CDR3aa: CASSLRTVSGYTF; CDR3nt: TGCGCCAGCAGCCTTCGGACCGTCTCGGGCTACACCTTC
d_gene: TRBD2; v_gene: TRBV6-5; j_gene: TRBJ2-1; CDR3aa: CASSPWAGGYNEQFF; CDR3nt: TGTGCCAGCAGTCCTTGGGCGGGGGGTTACAATGAGCAGTTCTTC
d_gene: TRBD2; v_gene: TRBV7-2; j_gene: TRBJ2-2; CDR3aa: CASSPGLAELNTGELFF; CDR3nt: TGTGCCAGCAGTCCGGGACTAGCGGAACTGAACACCGGGGAGCTGTTTTTT
d_gene: .; v_gene: TRBV19; j_gene: TRBJ2-7; CDR3aa: CASSPPETYEQYF; CDR3nt: TGTGCCAGTAGCCCCCCTGAGACCTACGAGCAGTACTTC
d_gene: TRBD2; v_gene: TRBV7-9; j_gene: TRBJ2-3; CDR3aa: CASSRTSGHLTDTQYF; CDR3nt: TGTGCCAGCAGCCGGACTAGCGGGCACCTCACAGATACGCAGTATTTT
d_gene: TRBD1; v_gene: TRBV5-1; j_gene: TRBJ2-1; CDR3aa: CASSYGQGQFF; CDR3nt: TGCGCCAGCAGTTACGGACAGGGTCAGTTCTTC
d_gene: TRBD1; v_gene: TRBV15; j_gene: TRBJ2-7; CDR3aa: CATMGDRGPEQYF; CDR3nt: TGTGCCACCATGGGGGACAGGGGTCCCGAGCAGTACTTC
d_gene: .; v_gene: TRBV19; j_gene: TRBJ1-2; CDR3aa: CASSIRGALYGYTF; CDR3nt: TGTGCCAGTAGTATTAGAGGGGCGCTCTATGGCTACACCTTC
d_gene: .; v_gene: TRBV28; j_gene: TRBJ1-1; CDR3aa: CATSPEGEEAFF; CDR3nt: TGTGCCACCTCACCAGAAGGTGAGGAAGCTTTCTTT
d_gene: .; v_gene: TRBV5-4; j_gene: TRBJ2-5; CDR3aa: CASSSPAADSAETQYF; CDR3nt: TGTGCCAGCAGCTCCCCCGCGGCCGACTCTGCGGAGACCCAGTACTTC
d_gene: .; v_gene: TRBV19; j_gene: TRBJ2-7; CDR3aa: CASSMAGSYEQYF; CDR3nt: TGTGCCAGTAGTATGGCGGGATCCTACGAGCAGTACTTC
d_gene: TRBD1; v_gene: TRBV13; j_gene: TRBJ2-3; CDR3aa: CASSLGDRGEGGTDTQYF; CDR3nt: TGTGCCAGCAGCTTAGGAGACAGGGGGGAAGGTGGCACAGATACGCAGTATTTT
d_gene: .; v_gene: TRBV5-1; j_gene: TRBJ1-1; CDR3aa: CASSPGGSGTEAFF; CDR3nt: TGCGCCAGCAGCCCGGGGGGGAGTGGTACTGAAGCTTTCTTT
d_gene: .; v_gene: TRBV4-2; j_gene: TRBJ1-4; CDR3aa: CASSQEQAVEKLFF; CDR3nt: TGTGCCAGCAGCCAAGAGCAGGCGGTAGAAAAACTGTTTTTT
d_gene: .; v_gene: TRBV11-2; j_gene: TRBJ2-3; CDR3aa: CASSLPPRDTQYF; CDR3nt: TGTGCCAGCAGCTTACCCCCCAGAGATACGCAGTATTTT
d_gene: .; v_gene: TRBV9; j_gene: TRBJ2-1; CDR3aa: CASSAQQFF; CDR3nt: TGTGCCAGCAGCGCTCAGCAGTTCTTC
d_gene: TRBD1; v_gene: TRBV11-3; j_gene: TRBJ2-2; CDR3aa: CASSLDIGQGTGELFF; CDR3nt: TGTGCCAGCAGCTTAGATATTGGACAGGGGACCGGGGAGCTGTTTTTT
d_gene: .; v_gene: TRBV6-1; j_gene: TRBJ1-5; CDR3aa: CASSEWTANQPQHF; CDR3nt: TGTGCCAGCAGCGAATGGACAGCTAATCAGCCCCAGCATTTT
d_gene: TRBD1; v_gene: TRBV25-1; j_gene: TRBJ1-2; CDR3aa: CASSGDRGNYGYTF; CDR3nt: TGTGCCAGCAGTGGGGACAGGGGGAACTATGGCTACACCTTC